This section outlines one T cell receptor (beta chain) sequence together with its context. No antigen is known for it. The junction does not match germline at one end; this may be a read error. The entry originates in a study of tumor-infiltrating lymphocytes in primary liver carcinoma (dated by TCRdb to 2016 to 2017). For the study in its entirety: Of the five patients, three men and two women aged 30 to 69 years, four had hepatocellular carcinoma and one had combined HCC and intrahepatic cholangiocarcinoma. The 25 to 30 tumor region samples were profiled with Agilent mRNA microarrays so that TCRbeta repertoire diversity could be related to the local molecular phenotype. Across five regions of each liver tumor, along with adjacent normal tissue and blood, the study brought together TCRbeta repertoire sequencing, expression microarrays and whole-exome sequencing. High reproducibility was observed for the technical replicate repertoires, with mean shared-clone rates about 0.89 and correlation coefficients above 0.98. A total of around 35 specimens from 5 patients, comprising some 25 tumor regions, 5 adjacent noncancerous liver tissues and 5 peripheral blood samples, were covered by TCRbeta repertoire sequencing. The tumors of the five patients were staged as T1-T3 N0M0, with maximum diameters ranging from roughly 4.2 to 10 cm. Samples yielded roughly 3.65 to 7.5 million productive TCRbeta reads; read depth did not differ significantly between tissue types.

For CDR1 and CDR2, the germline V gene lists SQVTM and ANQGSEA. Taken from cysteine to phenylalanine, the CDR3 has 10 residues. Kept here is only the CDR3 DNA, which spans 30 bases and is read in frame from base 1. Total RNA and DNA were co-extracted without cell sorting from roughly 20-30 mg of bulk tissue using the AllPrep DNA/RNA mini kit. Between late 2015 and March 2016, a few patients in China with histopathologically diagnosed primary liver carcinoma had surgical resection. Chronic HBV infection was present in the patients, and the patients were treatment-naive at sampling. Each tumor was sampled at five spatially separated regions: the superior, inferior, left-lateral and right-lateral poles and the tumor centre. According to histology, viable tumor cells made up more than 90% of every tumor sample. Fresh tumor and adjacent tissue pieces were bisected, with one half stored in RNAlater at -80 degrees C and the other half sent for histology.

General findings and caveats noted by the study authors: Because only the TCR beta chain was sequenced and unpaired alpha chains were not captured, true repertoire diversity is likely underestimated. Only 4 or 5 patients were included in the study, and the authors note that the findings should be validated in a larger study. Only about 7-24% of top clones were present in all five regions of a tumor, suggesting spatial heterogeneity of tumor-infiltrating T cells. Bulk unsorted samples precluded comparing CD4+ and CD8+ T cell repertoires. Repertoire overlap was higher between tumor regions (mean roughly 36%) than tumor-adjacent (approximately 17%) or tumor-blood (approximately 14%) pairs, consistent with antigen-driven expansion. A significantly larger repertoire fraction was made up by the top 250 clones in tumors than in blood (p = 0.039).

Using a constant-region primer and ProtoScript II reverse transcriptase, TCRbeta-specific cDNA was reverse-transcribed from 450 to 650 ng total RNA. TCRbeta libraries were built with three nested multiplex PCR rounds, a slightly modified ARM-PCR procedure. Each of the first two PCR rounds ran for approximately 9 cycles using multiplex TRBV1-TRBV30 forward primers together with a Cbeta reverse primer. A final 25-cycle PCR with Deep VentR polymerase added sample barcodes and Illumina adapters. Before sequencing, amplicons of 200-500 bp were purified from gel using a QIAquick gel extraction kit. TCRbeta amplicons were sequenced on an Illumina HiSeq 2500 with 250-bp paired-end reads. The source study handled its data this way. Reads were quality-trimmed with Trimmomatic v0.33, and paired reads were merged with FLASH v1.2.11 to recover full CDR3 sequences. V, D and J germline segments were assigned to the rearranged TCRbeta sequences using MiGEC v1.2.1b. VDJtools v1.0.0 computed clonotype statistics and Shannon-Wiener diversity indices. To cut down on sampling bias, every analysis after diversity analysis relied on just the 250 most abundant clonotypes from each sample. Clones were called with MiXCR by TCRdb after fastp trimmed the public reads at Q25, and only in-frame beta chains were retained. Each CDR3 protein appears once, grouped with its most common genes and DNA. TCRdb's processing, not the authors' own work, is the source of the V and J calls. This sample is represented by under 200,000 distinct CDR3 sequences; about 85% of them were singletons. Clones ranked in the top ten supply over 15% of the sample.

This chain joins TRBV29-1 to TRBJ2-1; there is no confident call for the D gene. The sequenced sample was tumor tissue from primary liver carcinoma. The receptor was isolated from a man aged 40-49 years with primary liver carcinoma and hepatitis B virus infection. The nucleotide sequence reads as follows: TGTGGCGTACTTGACTGCGAGCAGTTCTTC. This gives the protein CGVLDCEQFF.